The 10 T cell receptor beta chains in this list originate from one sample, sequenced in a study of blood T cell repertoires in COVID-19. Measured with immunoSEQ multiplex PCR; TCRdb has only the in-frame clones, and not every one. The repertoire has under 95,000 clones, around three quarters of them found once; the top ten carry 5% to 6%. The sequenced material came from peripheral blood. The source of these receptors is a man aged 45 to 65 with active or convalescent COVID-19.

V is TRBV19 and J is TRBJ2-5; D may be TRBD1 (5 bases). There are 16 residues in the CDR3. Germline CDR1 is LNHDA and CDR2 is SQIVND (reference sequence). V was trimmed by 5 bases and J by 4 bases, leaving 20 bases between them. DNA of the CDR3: TGTGCCAGTAGTGGAAACGCAGGGATCAAAGGAGAGACCCAGTACTTC. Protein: CASSGNAGIKGETQYF.

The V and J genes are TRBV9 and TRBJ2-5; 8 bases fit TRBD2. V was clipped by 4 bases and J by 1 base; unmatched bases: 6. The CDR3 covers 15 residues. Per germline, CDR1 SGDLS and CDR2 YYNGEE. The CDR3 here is CASSPSAGAQETQYF. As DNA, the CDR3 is TGTGCCAGCAGCCCTTCAGCGGGGGCCCAAGAGACCCAGTACTTC.

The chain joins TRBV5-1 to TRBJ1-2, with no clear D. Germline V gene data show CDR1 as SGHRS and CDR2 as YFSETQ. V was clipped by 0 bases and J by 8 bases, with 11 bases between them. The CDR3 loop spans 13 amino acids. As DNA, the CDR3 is TGCGCCAGCAGCTTGGTGGAGGGAGGAGGCTACACCTTC. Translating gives CASSLVEGGGYTF.

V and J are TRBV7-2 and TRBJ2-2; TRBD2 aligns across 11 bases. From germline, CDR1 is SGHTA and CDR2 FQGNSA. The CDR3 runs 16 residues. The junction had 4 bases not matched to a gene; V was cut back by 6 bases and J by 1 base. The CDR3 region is CASRNSGGVNTGELFF. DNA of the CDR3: TGTGCCAGCAGAAATAGCGGGGGGGTGAACACCGGGGAGCTGTTTTTT.

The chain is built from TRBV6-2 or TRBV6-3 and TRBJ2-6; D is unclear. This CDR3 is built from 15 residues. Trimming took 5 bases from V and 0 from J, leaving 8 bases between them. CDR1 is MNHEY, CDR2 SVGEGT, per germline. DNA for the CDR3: TGTGCCAGCAGTCCCCCCCTCTCTGGGGCCAACGTCCTGACTTTC. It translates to CASSPPLSGANVLTF.

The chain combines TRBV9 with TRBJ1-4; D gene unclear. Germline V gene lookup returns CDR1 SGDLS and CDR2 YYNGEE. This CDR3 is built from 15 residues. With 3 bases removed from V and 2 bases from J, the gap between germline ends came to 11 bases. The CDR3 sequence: CASSARHGTNEKLFF. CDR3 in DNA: TGTGCCAGCAGCGCCCGACATGGTACTAATGAAAAACTGTTTTTT. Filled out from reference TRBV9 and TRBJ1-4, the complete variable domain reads DSGVTQTPKHLITATGQRVTLRCSPRSGDLSVYWYQQSLDQGLQFLIQYYNGEERAKGNILERFSAQQFPDLHSELNLSSLELGDSALYFCASSARHGTNEKLFFGSGTQLSVL.

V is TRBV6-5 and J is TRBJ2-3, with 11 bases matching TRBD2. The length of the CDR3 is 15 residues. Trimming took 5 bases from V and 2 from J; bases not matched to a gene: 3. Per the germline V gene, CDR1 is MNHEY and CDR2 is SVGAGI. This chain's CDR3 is CASSRLAGNTDTQYF. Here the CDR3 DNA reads TGTGCCAGCAGTCGACTAGCGGGGAACACAGATACGCAGTATTTT.

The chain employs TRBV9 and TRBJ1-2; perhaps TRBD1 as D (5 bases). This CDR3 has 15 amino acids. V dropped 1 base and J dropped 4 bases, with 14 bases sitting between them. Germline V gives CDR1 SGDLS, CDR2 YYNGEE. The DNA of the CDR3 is TGTGCCAGCAGCGTACGTGCGGACACACTCTATGGCTACACCTTC. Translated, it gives CASSVRADTLYGYTF.

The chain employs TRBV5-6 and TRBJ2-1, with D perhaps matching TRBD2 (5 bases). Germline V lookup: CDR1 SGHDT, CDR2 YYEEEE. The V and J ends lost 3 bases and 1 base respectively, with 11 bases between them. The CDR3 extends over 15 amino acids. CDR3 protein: CASSSRRGSYNEQFF. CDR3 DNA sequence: TGTGCCAGCAGCTCCAGACGCGGGTCCTACAATGAGCAGTTCTTC.

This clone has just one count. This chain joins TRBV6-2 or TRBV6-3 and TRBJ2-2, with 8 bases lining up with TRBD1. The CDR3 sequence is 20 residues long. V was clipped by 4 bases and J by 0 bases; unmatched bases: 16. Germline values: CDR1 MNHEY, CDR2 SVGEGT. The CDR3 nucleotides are TGTGCCAGCAGTTCCGGACAGGGACCACTGCTTTACTCGAACACCGGGGAGCTGTTTTTT. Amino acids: CASSSGQGPLLYSNTGELFF.